The 8 T cell receptor beta chains presented below share a single source sample, sequenced in a study of early T cells in non-severe SARS-CoV-2 infection. MiXCR, applied by TCRdb to the 5' RACE reads, yields one record per CDR3 protein. The sample lists around 64,000 distinct CDR3 sequences, about 11% occurring once. Material: whole blood. All receptors derive from an adult who was a healthcare worker with PCR-confirmed SARS-CoV-2 infection or an uninfected control (not recorded which).

The CDR3: CASVDRPLGSGSSGELFF. In DNA form, the CDR3 reads TGCGCCAGCGTTGATCGCCCATTGGGAAGCGGGAGCTCCGGGGAGCTGTTTTTT. The genes are TRBV5-1 and TRBJ2-2; 8 nucleotides line up with TRBD2. The CDR3 has 18 residues. Germline V lookup: CDR1 SGHRS, CDR2 YFSETQ. Trimming took 7 bases from V and 6 from J; bases not matched to a gene: 20.

This clonotype was seen at least ten times. This chain links TRBV2 with TRBJ2-3, with D perhaps being TRBD1 or TRBD2 (5 bases each). The germline gives CDR1 SNHLY, CDR2 FYNNEI. The CDR3 loop spans 14 amino acids. Deletions cut 8 bases from V and 5 bases from J, with 17 bases between. CDR3 in amino acids: CASLPRGAGDTQYF. The CDR3, as DNA: TGTGCCAGCCTACCAAGGGGCGCGGGAGATACGCAGTATTTT.

This clonotype was counted a few times. This chain links TRBV7-3 with TRBJ1-1, with a weak D call TRBD1 (5 bases). Between the trimmed V and J ends, which lost 2 bases and 3 bases, there was a span of 10 bases. This CDR3 spans 14 amino acids. Germline lookup yields CDR1 SGHTA and CDR2 FQGTGA. The CDR3 DNA reads TGTGCCAGCAGCTTACAGGGTAGGGACACTGAAGCTTTCTTT. It is translated as CASSLQGRDTEAFF. The whole variable domain, filled in from reference TRBV7-3 and TRBJ1-1, reads GAGVSQTPSNKVTEKGKYVELRCDPISGHTALYWYRQSLGQGPEFLIYFQGTGAADDSGLPNDRFFAVRPEGSVSTLKIQRTERGDSAVYLCASSLQGRDTEAFFGQGTRLTVV.

This clonotype was detected a few times. This sequence joins TRBV5-4 and TRBJ2-2, with 7 bases fitting TRBD1. The V gene end was trimmed by 0 bases and the J gene end by 3 bases; junction bases not matched to a gene: 2. This CDR3 comprises 15 residues. Germline V gene lookup returns CDR1 SGHNT and CDR2 YYREEE (reference sequence). CDR3 amino acids: CASSLGGQYTGELFF. For the CDR3, the DNA is TGTGCCAGCAGCTTGGGGGGACAGTACACCGGGGAGCTGTTTTTT. Supplemented by reference TRBV5-4 and TRBJ2-2, the full variable domain reads ETGVTQSPTHLIKTRGQQVTLRCSSQSGHNTVSWYQQALGQGPQFIFQYYREEENGRGNFPPRFSGLQFPNYSSELNVNALELDDSALYLCASSLGGQYTGELFFGEGSRLTVL.

This chain links TRBV9 with TRBJ2-2, with D perhaps TRBD1 (5 bases). Deletions cut 0 bases from V and 5 bases from J, with 17 bases between. Per the germline V gene, CDR1 is SGDLS and CDR2 is YYNGEE. The CDR3 loop spans 17 amino acids. The CDR3 spells CASSVDGARIITGELFF. CDR3 in DNA: TGTGCCAGCAGCGTAGATGGGGCCCGTATAATTACCGGGGAGCTGTTTTTT.

V is TRBV7-2 and J is TRBJ2-2; no reliable D call. The CDR3 is 13 amino acids. V was cut by 3 bases and J by 6 bases, with 8 bases left in between. Germline loops: CDR1 SGHTA, CDR2 FQGNSA. CDR3 coding DNA: TGTGCCAGCAGCTTTACTAACCCCGGGGAGCTGTTTTTT. Translation gives CASSFTNPGELFF.

This clonotype was counted only a few times. The rearrangement joins TRBV6-2 or TRBV6-3 to TRBJ2-3, with a tentative D call TRBD1 (6 bases). CDR1 is MNHEY and CDR2 is SVGEGT in the germline V gene. V lost 6 bases, J lost 4 bases, and 14 bases lay in between. This CDR3 comprises 14 residues. This CDR3 is CASSYRVVADTQYF. The CDR3 DNA is TGTGCCAGCAGCTACAGGGTAGTGGCAGATACGCAGTATTTT.

This clonotype has a handful of counts. The chain links TRBV5-1 to TRBJ1-1, with 7 bases fitting TRBD1. After removal of 4 bases from V and 2 bases from J, the junction contained 11 bases not matched to a gene. Germline CDR1 SGHRS, CDR2 YFSETQ. The CDR3 contains 16 residues. CDR3 nucleotide sequence: TGCGCCAGCAGCCGGGGACAGCCGACCTCCAACACTGAAGCTTTCTTT. The encoded protein is CASSRGQPTSNTEAFF.